Below are 28 T cell receptor beta chains sequenced from a single sample in a study of blood T cell repertoires in COVID-19. Here immunoSEQ multiplex PCR was the method, and the copy in TCRdb shows in-frame clones only, minus some. The table lists over 250,000 clones, roughly 84% of them singletons. Material: peripheral blood. All receptors derive from a human donor with COVID-19, enrolled during active disease. The donor label of this sample is uncertain.

The chain employs TRBV18 and TRBJ1-5, with D possibly being TRBD1 (6 bases). Germline-derived CDR1 and CDR2 are KGHSH and LQKENI. V shed 3 bases and J shed 7 bases, with 10 bases lying between them. The CDR3 consists of 13 residues. CDR3 region: CASSPQGSQPQHF. DNA of the CDR3: TGTGCCAGCTCACCTCAGGGGTCCCAGCCCCAGCATTTT.

V and J are TRBV12-5 and TRBJ2-7, with 9 bases that match TRBD1. V shed 1 base and J 3 bases; nucleotides not matched to a gene: 7. CDR1 and CDR2 from the germline V gene are LGHNT and FRNRAP. The CDR3 is 16 amino acids. CDR3 nucleotide sequence: TGTGCTAGTGGTTTGGAACCGGGACAGGGTCGCTACGAGCAGTACTTC. Its translation is CASGLEPGQGRYEQYF.

This clone was recorded once. The rearrangement links TRBV20-1 to TRBJ2-7; D is perhaps TRBD1 (5 bases). The CDR3 totals 11 residues. The germline V gene has CDR1 DFQATT and CDR2 SNEGSKA (reference sequence). V lost 3 bases and J lost 7, with 10 bases in between. CDR3 sequence reads: CSASTGAEQYF. The DNA of the CDR3 is TGCAGTGCTAGTACTGGGGCGGAGCAGTACTTC.

This clone was found once. This chain connects TRBV5-1 to TRBJ2-7, with D possibly matching TRBD1 (7 bases). Trimming left V 4 bases short and J 4 bases short, with 18 bases between. The CDR3 runs to 15 residues. Germline V gives CDR1 SGHRS, CDR2 YFSETQ. CDR3 coding DNA: TGCGCCAGCAGCCCTCAAGGAGGGGGCTATTACGAGCAGTACTTC. Translating it yields CASSPQGGGYYEQYF. The full variable domain, with the rest looked up from reference TRBV5-1 and TRBJ2-7, is KAGVTQTPRYLIKTRGQQVTLSCSPISGHRSVSWYQQTPGQGLQFLFEYFSETQRNKGNFPGRFSGRQFSNSRSEMNVSTLELGDSALYLCASSPQGGGYYEQYFGPGTRLTVT.

This chain uses TRBV27 with TRBJ1-5; possible D gene TRBD1, 6 bases. The ends were cut back, 2 bases at V and 2 bases at J, with 10 bases in the middle. The CDR3 consists of 15 residues. CDR1 MNHEY and CDR2 SMNVEV come from the germline V gene (reference sequence). CDR3 sequence reads: CASSLNRVGNQPQHF. DNA of the CDR3: TGTGCCAGCAGTTTAAACAGGGTGGGCAATCAGCCCCAGCATTTT.

The rearrangement uses TRBV10-1 and TRBJ2-5, with 7 bases that match TRBD2. Germline V gene data show CDR1 as WNHNN and CDR2 as SYGVQD (reference sequence). The CDR3 loop spans 13 amino acids. V lost 2 bases and J lost 3; bases outside the gene matches: 0. The CDR3 here is CASSEAGEETQYF. The DNA of the CDR3 is TGCGCCAGCAGTGAGGCGGGAGAAGAGACCCAGTACTTC.

The chain uses TRBV29-1 and TRBJ1-2; D unresolved. The germline V and J ends were trimmed by 3 bases and 2 bases, with 13 bases remaining between them. CDR1 is SQVTM and CDR2 is ANQGSEA in the germline V gene. The CDR3 is 14 amino acids. CDR3 in amino acids: CSVDTVGANYGYTF. CDR3 coding DNA: TGCAGCGTTGATACTGTGGGCGCGAACTATGGCTACACCTTC.

The chain recombines TRBV30 with TRBJ2-5, with 8 bases aligning to TRBD2. The CDR3 contains 14 residues. J gave up 7 bases and V 5 bases, and 12 bases lay outside the gene matches. Germline V CDR1 and CDR2: GTSNPN, SVGIG (reference sequence). The CDR3 coding sequence is TGTGCCTGGGGGGCGGGAGGCCCTCCGGGGACCCAGTACTTC. It yields the protein CAWGAGGPPGTQYF.

The rearrangement links TRBV10-3 to TRBJ1-3; D is perhaps TRBD1 (5 bases). This CDR3 spans 15 amino acids. Trimming took off 8 bases at V and 0 bases at J, with 14 bases between the two ends. Per germline, CDR1 ENHRY and CDR2 SYGVKD. The CDR3 nucleotides read TGTGCCATCCAACCTGGACACCGCTCTGGAAACACCATATATTTT. This codes for CAIQPGHRSGNTIYF.

This chain joins TRBV3-1 (or the pseudogene TRBV3-2) and TRBJ1-6; unclear D gene. Germline CDR1 is LGHDT and CDR2 is YNNKEL (reference sequence). CDR3 length: 16 residues. Trimming left V 3 bases short and J 5 bases short, with 14 bases between. DNA of the CDR3: TGTGCCAGCAGCCAGAGCCTGGCGGCAGATAATTCACCCCTCCACTTT. It translates to CASSQSLAADNSPLHF.

The rearrangement uses TRBV6-2 or TRBV6-3 and TRBJ1-1; 12 bases are shared with TRBD1. The CDR3 contains 16 residues. Trimming removed 2 bases from V and 5 bases from J; junction bases left unmatched: 6. The germline V gene has CDR1 MNHEY and CDR2 SVGEGT. The CDR3: CASSYPGTGGLTEAFF. The DNA of the CDR3 is TGTGCCAGCAGTTACCCGGGGACAGGGGGCTTAACTGAAGCTTTCTTT.

This clone was counted only a few times. This sequence joins TRBV5-4 and TRBJ2-2; 8 bases are a match to TRBD2. V shed 4 bases, J shed 8 bases, and the junction held 13 bases outside the gene matches. The CDR3 has 16 amino acids. The germline V gene has CDR1 SGHNT and CDR2 YYREEE (reference sequence). The CDR3 protein is CASSPGGLAGLGELFF. CDR3 nucleotides: TGTGCCAGCAGCCCCGGTGGCCTAGCGGGCTTGGGGGAGCTGTTTTTT.

V gene TRBV10-2 combines with J gene TRBJ2-3; possibly TRBD2 for D (6 bases). Trimming took off 6 bases at V and 2 bases at J, with 12 bases between the two ends. The length of the CDR3 is 14 residues. Per the germline V gene, CDR1 is WSHSY and CDR2 is SAAADI. The CDR3 spells CASRLAENTDTQYF. In DNA, the CDR3 is TGCGCCAGCAGGTTAGCGGAAAACACAGATACGCAGTATTTT.

J is TRBJ1-2 and V is TRBV30, with D possibly TRBD1 on 6 matching bases. The CDR3 runs 14 residues. Germline CDR1 reads GTSNPN; CDR2 reads SVGIG (reference sequence). V was cut by 4 bases and J by 3 bases, with 15 bases left in between. In DNA, the CDR3 is TGTGCCTGGAAAGTACAGGGCCCCTACTATGGCTACACCTTC. It codes for CAWKVQGPYYGYTF.

In regard to this clone: One junction end does not reproduce the germline sequence, and a read error may be involved. The chain has TRBV5-1 and TRBJ1-1; TRBD1 matches at 10 bases. The CDR3 has 13 residues. The germline V gene encodes CDR1 SGHRS and CDR2 YFSETQ. DNA for the CDR3: TGCGCCAGCAACTTGGACAGGGGGACTGAAGCTTTCTTT. Protein product: CASNLDRGTEAFF.

The gene calls are TRBV10-1 and TRBJ2-3; perhaps TRBD2 as D (6 bases). CDR1 WNHNN and CDR2 SYGVQD come from the germline V gene (reference sequence). This CDR3 has 15 amino acids. Trimming removed 8 bases at V and 2 bases at J, with 17 bases between. CDR3: CASAMGGRHTDTQYF. DNA for the CDR3: TGCGCCAGCGCTATGGGGGGACGCCACACAGATACGCAGTATTTT.

This chain joins TRBV19 and TRBJ1-3; D is undetermined. The CDR3 runs 14 residues. Trimming left V 7 bases short and J 0 bases short, with 10 bases between. Germline lookup yields CDR1 LNHDA and CDR2 SQIVND (reference sequence). For the CDR3, the DNA is TGTGCCAGTACGATGTTCAGCTCTGGAAACACCATATATTTT. Translation: CASTMFSSGNTIYF.

The chain links TRBV6-5 to TRBJ1-3; D ambiguous. Germline CDR1 is MNHEY and CDR2 is SVGAGI. This CDR3 has 14 amino acids. V lost 6 bases, J lost 0 bases, and 9 bases lay in between. The chain's CDR3 is CASRSEISGNTIYF. The DNA for the CDR3 is TGTGCCAGCAGAAGCGAGATCTCTGGAAACACCATATATTTT.

The rearrangement links TRBV6-5 to TRBJ2-1, with D perhaps TRBD2 (6 bases). Germline values: CDR1 MNHEY, CDR2 SVGAGI. The CDR3 contains 15 residues. V was pared by 5 bases and J by 7 bases, with 18 bases between. The chain's CDR3 is CASSITGEWTNEQFF. The CDR3 DNA sequence: TGTGCCAGCAGTATTACGGGAGAATGGACGAATGAGCAGTTCTTC.

This chain joins TRBV9 and TRBJ1-3; D is possibly TRBD1 (6 bases). CDR1 is SGDLS, CDR2 YYNGEE, per germline. Trimming shortened V by 0 bases and J by 0 bases, and 10 bases separated the two germline ends. This CDR3 comprises 16 residues. CDR3 in amino acids: CASSVVAQGSGNTIYF. The CDR3 nucleotides read TGTGCCAGCAGCGTAGTCGCACAGGGCTCTGGAAACACCATATATTTT.

The gene calls are TRBV7-8 and TRBJ2-2; 9 bases fit TRBD2. CDR3 length: 15 residues. V lost 4 bases to trimming and J lost 6 bases; unmatched junction nucleotides: 6. Germline V gene data show CDR1 as SGHVS and CDR2 as FQNEAQ. The CDR3: CASSYSGSVSGELFF. The CDR3 DNA is TGTGCCAGCAGCTATAGCGGGAGTGTGTCCGGGGAGCTGTTTTTT.

The chain links TRBV28 to TRBJ2-7; 7 bases fit TRBD2. V dropped 7 bases and J dropped 0; count of bases not matched to a gene: 12. The CDR3 contains 16 residues. Germline loops: CDR1 MDHEN, CDR2 SYDVKM. The CDR3 spells CASTQLMGGVSYEQYF. The CDR3, as DNA: TGTGCCAGCACGCAACTAATGGGAGGGGTCTCCTACGAGCAGTACTTC.

V gene TRBV27 combines with J gene TRBJ2-5; 12 nucleotides agree with TRBD2. Germline CDR1 is MNHEY and CDR2 is SMNVEV (reference sequence). V was pared by 6 bases and J by 5 bases, with 7 bases of the junction left unmatched. The CDR3 is 15 amino acids. Written as DNA, the CDR3 is TGTGCCAGCAGCCCCTTCCTAGCGGGAGGGGAGACCCAGTACTTC. It translates to CASSPFLAGGETQYF.

The V call is TRBV5-1, the J call TRBJ2-7, with 9 bases lining up with TRBD2. Losses at the gene ends were 4 bases for V and 1 base for J; bases not matched to a gene: 0. Germline CDR1 is SGHRS and CDR2 is YFSETQ. This CDR3 has 13 residues. CDR3 protein: CASSAGGSYEQYF. For the CDR3, the DNA is TGCGCCAGCAGCGCGGGAGGGTCCTACGAGCAGTACTTC.

The chain recombines TRBV6-5 with TRBJ2-5; TRBD1 matches 12 bases. V gave up 6 bases and J gave up 4 bases; unmatched junction bases: 3. The CDR3 covers 14 residues. Germline CDR1 is MNHEY and CDR2 is SVGAGI. The CDR3 loop is CASRTGQGAETQYF. Here the CDR3 DNA reads TGTGCCAGCAGAACGGGACAGGGGGCAGAGACCCAGTACTTC.

The DNA of the CDR3 is TGTGCCAGCAGCGCCGTCGATGGCCAGCCCCAGCATTTT. This encodes CASSAVDGQPQHF. The V gene is TRBV12-3 or TRBV12-4, the J gene TRBJ1-5; D not certain. The CDR3 has 13 residues. The ends were cut back, 6 bases at V and 7 bases at J, with 13 bases in the middle.

V is TRBV10-3 and J is TRBJ2-7; TRBD2 matches at 11 bases. CDR3 length: 15 residues. Losses at the gene ends were 5 bases for V and 1 base for J; bases not matched to a gene: 4. Germline CDR1 ENHRY, CDR2 SYGVKD. CDR3 residues: CAISSGTSGSYEQYF. The CDR3 coding sequence is TGTGCCATCAGTTCCGGGACTAGCGGTTCCTACGAGCAGTACTTC.

The rearrangement links TRBV5-6 to TRBJ1-2; no reliable D call. This CDR3 region has 15 residues. Per germline, CDR1 SGHDT and CDR2 YYEEEE. Trimming removed 4 bases at V and 0 bases at J, with 13 bases between. In nucleotides, the CDR3 is TGTGCCAGCAGCCTCGTGGAGGTCGCTAACTATGGCTACACCTTC. Its translation is CASSLVEVANYGYTF.